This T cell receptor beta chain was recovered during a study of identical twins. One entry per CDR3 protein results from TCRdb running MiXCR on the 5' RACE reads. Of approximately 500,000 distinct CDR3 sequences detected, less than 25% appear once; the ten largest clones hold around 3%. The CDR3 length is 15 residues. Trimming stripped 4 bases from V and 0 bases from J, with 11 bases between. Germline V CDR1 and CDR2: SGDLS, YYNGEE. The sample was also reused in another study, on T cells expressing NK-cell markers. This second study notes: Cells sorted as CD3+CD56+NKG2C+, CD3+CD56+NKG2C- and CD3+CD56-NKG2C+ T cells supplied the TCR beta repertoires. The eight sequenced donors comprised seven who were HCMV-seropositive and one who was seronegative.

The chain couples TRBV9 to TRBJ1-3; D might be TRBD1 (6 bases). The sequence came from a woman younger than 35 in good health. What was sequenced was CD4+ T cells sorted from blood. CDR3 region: CASSPRTVSGNTIYF. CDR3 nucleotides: TGTGCCAGCAGCCCGCGGACAGTCTCTGGAAACACCATATATTTT.